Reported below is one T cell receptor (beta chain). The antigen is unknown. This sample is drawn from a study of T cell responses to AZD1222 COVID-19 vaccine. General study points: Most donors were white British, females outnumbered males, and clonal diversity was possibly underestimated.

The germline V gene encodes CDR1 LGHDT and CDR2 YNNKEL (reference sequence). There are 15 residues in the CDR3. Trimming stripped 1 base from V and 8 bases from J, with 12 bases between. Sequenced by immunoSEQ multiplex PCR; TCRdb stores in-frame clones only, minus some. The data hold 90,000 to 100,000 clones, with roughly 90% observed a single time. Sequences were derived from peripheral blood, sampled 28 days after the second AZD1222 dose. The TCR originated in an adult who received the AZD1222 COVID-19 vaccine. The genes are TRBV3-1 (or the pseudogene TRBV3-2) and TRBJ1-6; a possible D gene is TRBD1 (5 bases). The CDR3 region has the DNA TGTGCCAGCAGCCAAGCGTTGGGAGGGGATTCACCCCTCCACTTT. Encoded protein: CASSQALGGDSPLHF.